This T cell receptor beta chain was obtained from a study of regulatory T cells in long-lasting Graves disease. Points on this clonotype: Its antigen is not identified.

This CDR3 is built from 13 residues. Deletions cut 0 bases from V and 3 bases from J, with 4 bases between. Germline-derived CDR1 and CDR2 are MNHEY and SVGEGT. Combining iRepertoire HTBI primers with Arm-PCR of CDR3 regions, the authors built TCR beta libraries. TCRdb processed the multiplex PCR reads anew with MiXCR; each CDR3 protein has one entry. Found here are 400,000 to 500,000 distinct CDR3 sequences, roughly 17% of them singletons; the top ten hold around 23%. Described time point: newly diagnosed GD, antithyroid drugs for less than 3 months. PBMCs provided the RNA from which the TCR library was made. Notes on the study in general: With some 2,500 shared public clonotypes, persistent patients exceeded new patients, who shared 950 to 1,000. There were preferences for TRBV28, TRBJ1-2 and TRBJ2-5 in persistent disease.

The sample was also reused in another study, on T cells in Graves' hyperthyroidism and ophthalmopathy.

The rearrangement links TRBV6-2 or TRBV6-3 to TRBJ2-3, with D hard to call. The TCR sequence derives from a woman aged 18 to 35 with Graves disease. The sample was peripheral blood mononuclear cells (PBMCs), taken at new diagnosis, from a patient treated with antithyroid drugs. Here the CDR3 DNA reads TGTGCCAGCAGTTACTCGGTTACAGATACGCAGTATTTT. Translation gives CASSYSVTDTQYF.